The 13 T cell receptor beta chains presented below share a single source sample, sequenced in a study of CD8+CD57+ T cells in acquired aplastic anemia. TCR beta VDJ and CDR3 profiling used genomic DNA as template. MiXCR, run by TCRdb on the reads, gives a single entry per CDR3 protein. The table records about 81,000 distinct CDR3 sequences, 40% to 50% of them present only once. The sequenced sample consisted of sorted CD4+, CD8+, or CD8+CD57+ T cells (not recorded which) from PBMCs. These receptors came from a human donor in good health, serving as a control.

The chain has TRBV9 and TRBJ1-1, with D perhaps TRBD1 (6 bases). This CDR3 spans 15 amino acids. V was trimmed by 0 bases and J by 4 bases, leaving 13 bases between them. CDR1 and CDR2 from the germline V gene are SGDLS and YYNGEE. CDR3 loop: CASSVDPQGSTEAFF. The CDR3 DNA follows: TGTGCCAGCAGCGTAGATCCCCAGGGGAGCACTGAAGCTTTCTTT.

The table lists this clonotype with many counts. The chain recombines TRBV12-3 or TRBV12-4 with TRBJ2-3; 7 nucleotides line up with TRBD2. V shed 5 bases and J 5 bases; nucleotides not matched to a gene: 4. This CDR3 comprises 13 residues. The CDR3 DNA sequence: TGTGCCAGCAGTGTTGGGGGGGGAGATACGCAGTATTTT. It yields the protein CASSVGGGDTQYF.

This clonotype has a count of ten or more. This chain connects TRBV3-1 to TRBJ2-7, with D tentatively TRBD2 (6 bases). The CDR3 runs 16 residues. Germline V CDR1 and CDR2: LGHDT, YNNKEL (reference sequence). V was pared by 5 bases and J by 6 bases, with 23 bases between. The CDR3 DNA reads TGTGCCAGCAGCTCCTCTAGCGCGGGAACGTGGGGCGAGCAGTACTTC. The encoded protein is CASSSSSAGTWGEQYF.

The chain uses TRBV11-2 and TRBJ1-6, with D possibly matching TRBD1 (6 bases). Germline CDR1 reads SGHAT; CDR2 reads FQNNGV. The CDR3 totals 15 residues. Trimming took off 0 bases at V and 10 bases at J, with 13 bases between the two ends. CDR3 sequence: CASSLEAGAKSPLHF. In DNA, the CDR3 is TGTGCCAGCAGCTTAGAGGCGGGGGCAAAGTCACCCCTCCACTTT.

This clonotype was counted at least ten times. This chain joins TRBV29-1 and TRBJ2-1, with 7 bases that match TRBD2. The germline gives CDR1 SQVTM, CDR2 ANQGSEA. The J segment lost 6 bases and the V segment lost 4 bases, leaving 6 bases of the junction unmatched. This CDR3 contains 13 residues. The CDR3 here is CSVGGGDVNEQFF. The CDR3 DNA reads as TGCAGCGTTGGGGGGGGGGACGTCAATGAGCAGTTCTTC.

This clonotype showed up just a few times. This may be a read error, as it is one base from a much larger clone. V and J are TRBV19 and TRBJ1-4, with TRBD1 matching over 8 bases. The CDR3 loop spans 15 amino acids. Trimming at V came to 6 bases and at J to 12 bases, leaving 15 bases not matched to a gene. Germline-derived CDR1 and CDR2 are LNHDA and SQIVND (reference sequence). CDR3 region: CASSALGTGSWQLFF. CDR3 DNA sequence: TGTGCCAGTAGCGCTTTAGGGACAGGATCGTGGCAACTGTTTTTT.

The chain is built from TRBV25-1 and TRBJ2-7; D gene uncertain. Deletions cut 3 bases from V and 0 bases from J, with 9 bases between. The CDR3 is made up of 14 amino acids. Germline assignment: CDR1 MGHDK and CDR2 SYGVNS. Here the CDR3 DNA reads TGTGCCAGCAGTGACCCAAGCCCCTCCTACGAGCAGTACTTC. Protein product: CASSDPSPSYEQYF.

This chain connects TRBV2 to TRBJ2-1, with 12 bases that match TRBD1. V trimming: 9 bases; J trimming: 7 bases; junction bases outside the gene matches: 7. This CDR3 region has 14 residues. Germline V gene data show CDR1 as SNHLY and CDR2 as FYNNEI. The CDR3 protein is CAREGQGAGNEQFF. As DNA, the CDR3 is TGTGCCAGGGAGGGACAGGGGGCAGGGAATGAGCAGTTCTTC.

This clonotype has at least ten counts. This chain connects TRBV2 to TRBJ2-1, with unresolved D. Germline V gene sequence: CDR1 SNHLY, CDR2 FYNNEI. The CDR3 length is 12 residues. Trimming removed 6 bases from V and 15 bases from J, with 18 bases in between. This chain's CDR3 is CASRFPPGLPFF. Written as DNA, the CDR3 is TGTGCCAGCAGGTTCCCCCCGGGTTTACCGTTCTTC.

This clonotype is a singleton in its sample. The gene calls are TRBV12-3 or TRBV12-4 and TRBJ2-3; TRBD2 matches at 9 bases. CDR3 size: 15 residues. V gave up 7 bases and J gave up 4 bases; unmatched junction bases: 9. The CDR3 coding sequence is TGTGCCAGCAATCCGACTAGCGGAGGGTCAGATACGCAGTATTTT. Translation gives CASNPTSGGSDTQYF.

Turning to this clonotype: A much bigger clone sits one base away, suggesting this may be a read error. This chain uses TRBV20-1 with TRBJ2-1; 9 nucleotides match TRBD1. The V segment lost 5 bases and the J segment 7 bases; nucleotides outside the gene matches: 12. The CDR3 has 15 amino acids. Germline V gives CDR1 DFQATT, CDR2 SNEGSKA (reference sequence). The CDR3 sequence: CSAGQPGQGRNEQFF. For the CDR3, the DNA is TGCAGTGCTGGACAACCGGGACAGGGAAGGAATGAGCAGTTCTTC.

This sequence joins TRBV4-3 and TRBJ2-7; TRBD1 is a possible D gene (6 bases). CDR3 length equals 17 residues. Germline V gene data show CDR1 as LGHNA and CDR2 as YSLEER. Trimming removed 0 bases at V and 0 bases at J, with 15 bases between. CDR3: CASSQDPPGALSYEQYF. The CDR3 nucleotides are TGCGCCAGCAGCCAAGATCCCCCAGGGGCCCTCTCCTACGAGCAGTACTTC.

This clonotype has ten or more counts. The chain links TRBV2 to TRBJ2-4; 9 nucleotides align to TRBD1. After removal of 5 bases from V and 7 bases from J, the junction contained 6 bases not matched to a gene. Germline CDR1 reads SNHLY; CDR2 reads FYNNEI. CDR3 length equals 14 residues. For the CDR3, the DNA is TGTGCCAGCAGTCCCCCAGGACAGGGGAACATTCAGTACTTC. Its translation: CASSPPGQGNIQYF.